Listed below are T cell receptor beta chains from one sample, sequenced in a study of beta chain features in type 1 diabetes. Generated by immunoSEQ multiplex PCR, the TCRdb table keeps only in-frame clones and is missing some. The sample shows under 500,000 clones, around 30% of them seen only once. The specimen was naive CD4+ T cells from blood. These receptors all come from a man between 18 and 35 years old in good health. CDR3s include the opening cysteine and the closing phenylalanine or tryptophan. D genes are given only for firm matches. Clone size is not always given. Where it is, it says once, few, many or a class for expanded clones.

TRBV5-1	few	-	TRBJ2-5	TGCGCCAGCAGCGCTAACAAAGAGACCCAGTACTTC	CASSANKETQYF
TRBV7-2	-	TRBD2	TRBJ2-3	TGTGCCAGCAGCTTACTAGCGGCGAGCACAGATACGCAGTATTTT	CASSLLAASTDTQYF
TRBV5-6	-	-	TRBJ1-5	TGTGCCAGCAGCTCGAGGATCGGCAATCAGCCCCAGCATTTT	CASSSRIGNQPQHF
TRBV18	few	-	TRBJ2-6	TGTGCCAGCTCACCACCGTTCTCTGGGGCCAACGTCCTGACTTTC	CASSPPFSGANVLTF
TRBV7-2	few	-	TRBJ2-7	TGTGCCAGCAGCTTAGAACGGGGCATGGAGCAGTACTTC	CASSLERGMEQYF
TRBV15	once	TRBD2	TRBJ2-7	TGTGCCACCCAGTTCTTAGCGGGAGAGGCCTACGAGCAGTACTTC	CATQFLAGEAYEQYF
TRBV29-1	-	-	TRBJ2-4	TGCAGCGTTGACGGCGGGGAAAACATTCAGTACTTC	CSVDGGENIQYF
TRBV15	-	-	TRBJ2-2	TGTGCCACAACCTTTGACAGATACACCGGGGAGCTGTTTTTT	CATTFDRYTGELFF
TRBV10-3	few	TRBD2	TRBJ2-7	TGTGCCATCGGCTCTACTAGCGGGAGCTACGAGCAGTACTTC	CAIGSTSGSYEQYF
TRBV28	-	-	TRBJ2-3	TGTGCCAGCAGCCGGGCCATTAGAGATACGCAGTATTTT	CASSRAIRDTQYF
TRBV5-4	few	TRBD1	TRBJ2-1	TGTGCCAGCAGCTGGATGACAGGGAGCAATGAGCAGTTCTTC	CASSWMTGSNEQFF
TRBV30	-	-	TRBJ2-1	TGTGCCTGGAGTGTACAAGGACTATATGAGCAGTTCTTC	CAWSVQGLYEQFF
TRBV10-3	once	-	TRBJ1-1	TGTGCCATCAGTGACCAGTTTGACACTGAAGCTTTCTTT	CAISDQFDTEAFF
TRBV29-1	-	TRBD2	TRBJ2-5	TGCAGCGTTTTAGCGGGAGCGGTCGGAGAGACCCAGTACTTC	CSVLAGAVGETQYF
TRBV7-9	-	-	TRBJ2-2	TGTGCCAGCAGCGGCGGGGAGCTGTTTTTT	CASSGGELFF
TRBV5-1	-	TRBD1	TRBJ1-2	TGCGCCAGCAGACCCGCTTTCGGGACAGACTATGGCTACACCTTC	CASRPAFGTDYGYTF
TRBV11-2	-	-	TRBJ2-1	TGTGCCAGCAGACGTCCGTCGGGACAGCAGTTCTTC	CASRRPSGQQFF
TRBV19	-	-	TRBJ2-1	TGTGCCAGTGGTCGGGGGCCGGACAATGAGCAGTTCTTC	CASGRGPDNEQFF
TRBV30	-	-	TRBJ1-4	TGTGCCTGGAGTGAGTTTGCAACTAATGAAAAACTGTTTTTT	CAWSEFATNEKLFF
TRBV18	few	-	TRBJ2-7	TGTGCCAGCTCACCATCCGGGAGCCTCTACGAGCAGTACTTC	CASSPSGSLYEQYF
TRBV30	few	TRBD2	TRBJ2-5	TGTGCCTGGAGTGTATACGGGAGGCGAGAGACCCAGTACTTC	CAWSVYGRRETQYF
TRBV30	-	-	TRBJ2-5	TGTGCCTGGAGTGATTTACAAGGAGAGCAGTACTTC	CAWSDLQGEQYF
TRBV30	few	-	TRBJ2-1	TGTGCCTGGGGCCGGACCAGCGGTGAGCAGTTCTTC	CAWGRTSGEQFF
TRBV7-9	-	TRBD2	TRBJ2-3	TGTGCCAGCAGCTCAACTAGCGGTCATCAGTATTTT	CASSSTSGHQYF
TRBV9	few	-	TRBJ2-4	TGTGCCAGCAGCGCTCAGGGTAACATTCAGTACTTC	CASSAQGNIQYF
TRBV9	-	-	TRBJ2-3	TGTGCCAGCAGCGTGCGGGTGTACACAGATACGCAGTATTTT	CASSVRVYTDTQYF
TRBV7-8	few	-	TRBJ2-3	TGTGCCAGCGAGGAGAGAGGAGATACGCAGTATTTT	CASEERGDTQYF
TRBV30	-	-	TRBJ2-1	TGTGCCTGGAGTGCCCCCAGCGGTAACTCCTACAATGAGCAGTTCTTC	CAWSAPSGNSYNEQFF
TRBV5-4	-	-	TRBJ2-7	TGTGCCAGCAGCTTGATAGCGGGACAGGGTAACGAGCAGTACTTC	CASSLIAGQGNEQYF